What follows are 24 T cell receptor beta chains derived from one specimen sequenced in a study of blood T cell repertoires in COVID-19. Produced via immunoSEQ multiplex PCR; TCRdb's table is partial and in-frame only. This table holds about 400,000 clones, 89% found once. The specimen was PBMCs or T cells enriched from blood (not recorded which). All receptors come from a woman aged 30 to 39 who had recovered from COVID-19.

This chain joins TRBV19 and TRBJ1-4; D is undetermined. V was trimmed by 5 bases and J by 0 bases, leaving 22 bases between them. This CDR3 has 19 residues. Germline-derived CDR1 and CDR2 are LNHDA and SQIVND (reference sequence). For the CDR3, the DNA is TGTGCCAGTAGTTATAGGAGGGCCAGTCTAGTTGCAACTAATGAAAAACTGTTTTTT. This gives the protein CASSYRRASLVATNEKLFF. Variable domain in full (rest from reference TRBV19 and TRBJ1-4): DGGITQSPKYLFRKEGQNVTLSCEQNLNHDAMYWYRQDPGQGLRLIYYSQIVNDFQKGDIAEGYSVSREKKESFPLTVTSAQKNPTAFYLCASSYRRASLVATNEKLFFGSGTQLSVL.

This clone turned up a few times. V is TRBV19 and J is TRBJ1-2; 10 bases are shared with TRBD1. The V segment lost 6 bases and the J segment 4 bases; nucleotides outside the gene matches: 11. CDR3 length: 16 residues. From germline, CDR1 is LNHDA and CDR2 SQIVND (reference sequence). This CDR3 reads CASSRSRDRGTYGYTF. DNA for the CDR3: TGTGCCAGTAGCAGGTCCCGGGACAGGGGAACCTATGGCTACACCTTC.

The chain recombines TRBV6-1 with TRBJ2-7, with TRBD2 identical over 15 bases. The CDR3 loop spans 16 amino acids. Germline CDR1 is MNHNS and CDR2 is SASEGT. Trimming at V came to 2 bases and at J to 6 bases, leaving 5 bases not matched to a gene. The CDR3 DNA is TGTGCCAGCAGTGAACCTGGACTAGCGGGAGGGTCCGAGCAGTACTTC. It specifies CASSEPGLAGGSEQYF.

V usage is TRBV27 and J usage is TRBJ1-5; no clear D gene. In germline, CDR1 is MNHEY, CDR2 SMNVEV (reference sequence). The CDR3 has 16 residues. V lost 5 bases, J lost 0 bases, and 14 bases lay in between. This chain's CDR3 is CASSSGVSYSNQPQHF. The DNA of the CDR3 is TGTGCCAGCAGTAGCGGGGTTTCATATAGCAATCAGCCCCAGCATTTT.

The chain carries TRBV29-1 and TRBJ2-3; a possible D gene is TRBD1 (6 bases). CDR3 length equals 15 residues. Germline values: CDR1 SQVTM, CDR2 ANQGSEA. The V end was cut by 1 base, the J end by 6 bases, with 17 bases between. The CDR3 nucleotides read TGCAGCGTTGAAGGGGGGTCCGGGACAATCGATACGCAGTATTTT. Encoded protein: CSVEGGSGTIDTQYF.

The J gene is TRBJ2-7, the V gene TRBV7-2; D not certain. This CDR3 has 14 residues. Germline V gene data show CDR1 as SGHTA and CDR2 as FQGNSA. Between the trimmed V and J ends, which lost 1 base and 3 bases, there was a span of 10 bases. Here the CDR3 DNA reads TGTGCCAGCAGCTTAGGTCACAGATTCTACGAGCAGTACTTC. Translation: CASSLGHRFYEQYF. Combining the CDR3 with reference TRBV7-2 and TRBJ2-7 gives the whole variable domain GAGVSQSPSNKVTEKGKDVELRCDPISGHTALYWYRQSLGQGLEFLIYFQGNSAPDKSGLPSDRFSAERTGGSVSTLTIQRTQQEDSAVYLCASSLGHRFYEQYFGPGTRLTVT.

The J gene is TRBJ2-7, the V gene TRBV12-5; TRBD1 matches at 7 bases. CDR1 and CDR2 (germline): LGHNT, FRNRAP. This CDR3 has 15 amino acids. The J segment lost 2 bases and the V segment lost 6 bases, leaving 10 bases of the junction unmatched. The CDR3 nucleotides read TGTGCTAGTGGGTCCACAGGGGTAGAGGCCTACGAGCAGTACTTC. This codes for CASGSTGVEAYEQYF.

The chain employs TRBV30 and TRBJ1-4, with TRBD1 as a possible D gene (6 bases). CDR1 is GTSNPN and CDR2 is SVGIG in the germline V gene (reference sequence). V lost 2 bases, J lost 5 bases, and 12 bases lay in between. The CDR3 totals 14 residues. The CDR3, as DNA: TGTGCCTGGAGTTGGGGGCTAATAAATGAAAAACTGTTTTTT. Translation: CAWSWGLINEKLFF.

The V gene is TRBV5-4, the J gene TRBJ1-2; 7 bases agree with TRBD1. CDR3 length: 12 amino acids. Trimming took 4 bases from V and 6 from J; bases not matched to a gene: 3. Germline CDR1 reads SGHNT; CDR2 reads YYREEE (reference sequence). The CDR3 DNA is TGTGCCAGCAGCCGCGACAGGGATGGCTACACCTTC. It codes for CASSRDRDGYTF.

The CDR3 loop is CASSPSGTGHGEQFF. The CDR3 DNA follows: TGTGCCAGCAGTCCCTCCGGGACAGGGCATGGCGAGCAGTTCTTC. The chain carries TRBV25-1 and TRBJ2-1, with 9 bases aligning to TRBD1. Per germline, CDR1 MGHDK and CDR2 SYGVNS. The CDR3 is 15 amino acids. Trimming took 5 bases from V and 10 from J; bases not matched to a gene: 12.

In the case of this clone: The junction departs from germline at one end; a sequencing error may be responsible. The V and J genes are TRBV6-1 and TRBJ2-7, with 10 nucleotides matching TRBD1. CDR3 length equals 12 residues. Germline V gene sequence: CDR1 MNHNS, CDR2 SASEGT. The CDR3 sequence: CASSEVGTGVGF. CDR3 sequence (DNA): TGTGCCAGCAGTGAAGTAGGGACAGGGGTAGGATTC.

This clone was seen once. The same CDR3 can be traced to other DNA sequences in this sample. The chain employs TRBV9 and TRBJ2-7; the match to TRBD2 covers 8 bases. Germline V lookup: CDR1 SGDLS, CDR2 YYNGEE. The CDR3 spans 16 residues. V lost 0 bases and J lost 0; bases outside the gene matches: 5. CDR3 sequence (DNA): TGTGCCAGCAGCGTAGGGGGCAGCGGGAGCTCCTACGAGCAGTACTTC. It codes for CASSVGGSGSSYEQYF.

This clone was recorded only once. The chain combines TRBV21-1 with TRBJ2-2; no check of the table's D call, TRBD1, against the DNA was made. TRBV21-1 is a pseudogene segment. CDR3 length equals 16 residues. CDR3 amino acids: CASSIRDNTLDGELFF. CDR3 in DNA: TGTGCCAGCAGCATCCGGGACAACACACTCGACGGGGAGCTGTTTTTT.

The chain combines TRBV5-5 with TRBJ2-2, with 7 bases that match TRBD2. Germline assignment: CDR1 SGHKS and CDR2 YYEKEE (reference sequence). Trimming took 6 bases from V and 2 from J; bases not matched to a gene: 13. This CDR3 region has 17 residues. As DNA, the CDR3 is TGTGCCAGCACCGCCCCTCGACTAGCAACAAACACCGGGGAGCTGTTTTTT. Translation: CASTAPRLATNTGELFF.

The chain combines TRBV28 with TRBJ1-5; D may be TRBD1 (5 bases). This CDR3 has 14 amino acids. V was shortened by 4 bases and J by 4 bases, with 11 bases between the two germline ends. Germline values: CDR1 MDHEN, CDR2 SYDVKM. Here the CDR3 reads CASSWPGGNQPQHF. CDR3 coding DNA: TGTGCCAGCAGTTGGCCCGGGGGTAATCAGCCCCAGCATTTT.

The chain has TRBV3-1 (or the pseudogene TRBV3-2) and TRBJ1-6, with a tentative D call TRBD1 (5 bases). CDR3 length: 15 amino acids. CDR1 is LGHDT, CDR2 YNNKEL, per germline (reference sequence). The ends were cut back, 0 bases at V and 9 bases at J, with 12 bases in the middle. The CDR3 DNA follows: TGTGCCAGCAGCCAAGACATTGGGGCTAGTTCACCCCTCCACTTT. This sequence encodes CASSQDIGASSPLHF.

The chain uses TRBV15 and TRBJ1-4; no reliable D call. The length of the CDR3 is 15 residues. In germline, CDR1 is LNHNV, CDR2 YYDKDF (reference sequence). The germline V and J ends were trimmed by 0 bases and 5 bases, with 10 bases remaining between them. The CDR3 spells CATSRDLQRNEKLFF. The CDR3 region has the DNA TGTGCCACCAGCAGAGATTTACAGCGGAATGAAAAACTGTTTTTT. Supplemented by reference TRBV15 and TRBJ1-4, the full variable domain reads DAMVIQNPRYQVTQFGKPVTLSCSQTLNHNVMYWYQQKSSQAPKLLFHYYDKDFNNEADTPDNFQSRRPNTSFCFLDIRSPGLGDTAMYLCATSRDLQRNEKLFFGSGTQLSVL.

The chain combines TRBV5-1 with TRBJ2-7, with D tentatively TRBD1 (6 bases). CDR1 and CDR2 from the germline V gene are SGHRS and YFSETQ. The CDR3 covers 13 residues. Between the trimmed V and J ends, which lost 9 bases and 6 bases, there was a span of 19 bases. CDR3 protein: CATTKAGVGEQYF. For the CDR3, the DNA is TGCGCCACCACTAAGGCAGGGGTTGGCGAGCAGTACTTC.

This clone is a singleton in its sample. This chain joins TRBV6-5 and TRBJ2-5, with D possibly matching TRBD2 (5 bases). The germline CDR1 and CDR2 sequences are MNHEY and SVGAGI. V was shortened by 2 bases and J by 5 bases, with 12 bases between the two germline ends. CDR3 length: 14 residues. CDR3 sequence: CASSYVGVSETQYF. CDR3 in DNA: TGTGCCAGCAGTTACGTCGGGGTGAGCGAGACCCAGTACTTC.

The V and J genes are TRBV7-9 and TRBJ2-2, with TRBD1 as a possible D gene (6 bases). From germline, CDR1 is SEHNR and CDR2 FQNEAQ (reference sequence). Trimming removed 11 bases from V and 6 bases from J, with 22 bases in between. The CDR3 extends over 15 amino acids. CDR3 bases: TGTGCCCTCCGCGCGAGGGGGTATTTTCCCGGGGAGCTGTTTTTT. Encoded protein: CALRARGYFPGELFF.

The V gene is TRBV25-1, the J gene TRBJ2-1, with 8 bases that match TRBD1. J lost 7 bases, V lost 3 bases, and 2 bases had no gene match. Germline V lookup: CDR1 MGHDK, CDR2 SYGVNS. The CDR3 extends over 13 amino acids. CDR3 sequence: CASSEHRGNEQFF. Written as DNA, the CDR3 is TGTGCCAGCAGTGAGCACAGGGGGAATGAGCAGTTCTTC.

This chain links TRBV29-1 with TRBJ2-2, with unresolved D. The germline CDR1 and CDR2 sequences are SQVTM and ANQGSEA. Trimming removed 4 bases from V and 4 bases from J, with 7 bases in between. CDR3 length equals 12 residues. CDR3 sequence: CSVGLITGELFF. CDR3 nucleotides: TGCAGCGTTGGACTGATCACCGGGGAGCTGTTTTTT.

The chain carries TRBV18 and TRBJ2-1; 8 positions match TRBD2. The V segment lost 2 bases and the J segment 9 bases; nucleotides outside the gene matches: 6. The CDR3 is 14 residues long. Germline V gene sequence: CDR1 KGHSH, CDR2 LQKENI. CDR3 in DNA: TGTGCCAGCTCACCAGGGACTAGGAGGGTTGAGCAGTTCTTC. Translated: CASSPGTRRVEQFF.

This chain uses TRBV2 with TRBJ1-2, with TRBD1 matching 9 bases. V gave up 0 bases and J gave up 6 bases; unmatched junction bases: 5. The CDR3 is 15 residues long. CDR1 and CDR2 (germline): SNHLY, FYNNEI. In DNA, the CDR3 is TGTGCCAGCAGTGAAGCTCCACAGGGGGCCGATGGCTACACCTTC. Translation gives CASSEAPQGADGYTF.